The sequence of this T cell receptor (beta chain) was determined in a study of blood T cells in healthy people across ages. Broader study findings: Among T cells, TCR beta diversity per million cells dropped roughly linearly as age rose. Strongly correlated with naive T cell percentage was TCR beta diversity.

Regarding this clonotype: Its antigen is currently unknown.

Ranging in age from roughly 6 to 90, the donors were healthy Caucasian individuals from Russia. A sample-barcoded 5' primer and a J-beta primer mix were used in a second PCR of roughly 6 to 12 cycles. TCRdb fed the 5' RACE reads into MiXCR, producing one record per CDR3 protein. Here the sample spans about 780,000 distinct CDR3 sequences, 20% to 30% being singletons. These data also formed part of another study, on T cells of mothers and their children.

The sequence was collected from a boy aged 10-17 years in good health. The sample comprised blood.

CDR3 amino acids: CSVEGDRVSEAFF. CDR3 DNA: TGCAGCGTTGAAGGGGACAGGGTTTCTGAAGCTTTCTTT. The chain recombines TRBV29-1 with TRBJ1-1; 9 bases fit TRBD1. V shed 1 base, J shed 6 bases, and the junction held 3 bases outside the gene matches. Germline V lookup: CDR1 SQVTM, CDR2 ANQGSEA. The CDR3 spans 13 residues.